This T cell receptor beta chain was found in a study of blood T cell repertoires in COVID-19. The repertoire was sequenced with immunoSEQ multiplex PCR; TCRdb's copy has only in-frame clones and lacks some. Of 250,000 or so clones listed, about nine tenths are singletons. V lost 6 bases and J 0 bases, leaving 8 bases between the germline ends. CDR1 and CDR2 (germline): KGHDR, SFDVKD. The CDR3 extends over 14 amino acids. This clonotype was sampled from a young woman with acute COVID-19. The chain couples TRBV24-1 to TRBJ1-3; D is uncertain. The sequenced material came from PBMCs or T cells enriched from blood (not recorded which). The CDR3 nucleotides read TGTGCCACCAGTAACTCCAACTCTGGAAACACCATATATTTT. The encoded protein is CATSNSNSGNTIYF.